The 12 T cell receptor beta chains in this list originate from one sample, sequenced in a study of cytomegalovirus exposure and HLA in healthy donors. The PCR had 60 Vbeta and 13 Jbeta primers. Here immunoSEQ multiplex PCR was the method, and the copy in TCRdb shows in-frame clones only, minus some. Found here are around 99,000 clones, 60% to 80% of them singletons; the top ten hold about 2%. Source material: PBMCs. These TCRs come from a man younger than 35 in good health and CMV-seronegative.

CDR3 coding DNA: TGTGCCAGCAGCTCCCGGGACAGGGGCACAGATACGCAGTATTTT. It codes for CASSSRDRGTDTQYF. This rearrangement joins TRBV5-4 to TRBJ2-3; 9 bases agree with TRBD1. Germline values: CDR1 SGHNT, CDR2 YYREEE (reference sequence). V dropped 3 bases and J dropped 1; count of bases not matched to a gene: 3. The CDR3 extends over 15 amino acids.

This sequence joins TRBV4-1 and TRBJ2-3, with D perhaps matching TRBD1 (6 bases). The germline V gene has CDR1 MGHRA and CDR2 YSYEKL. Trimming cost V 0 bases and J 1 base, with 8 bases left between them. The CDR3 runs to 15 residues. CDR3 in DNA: TGCGCCAGCAGCCAAGACAGGGGAGGCACAGATACGCAGTATTTT. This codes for CASSQDRGGTDTQYF.

The CDR3 sequence is CASSLRTRGPAFF. The CDR3 nucleotides are TGTGCCAGCAGCTTAAGAACCAGGGGGCCAGCTTTCTTT. The V gene is TRBV11-1, the J gene TRBJ1-1; 8 bases fit TRBD1. Germline V gene data show CDR1 as SGHAT and CDR2 as FQDESV (reference sequence). The ends lost 2 bases at V and 10 bases at J; junction bases unmatched: 6. CDR3 length: 13 residues.

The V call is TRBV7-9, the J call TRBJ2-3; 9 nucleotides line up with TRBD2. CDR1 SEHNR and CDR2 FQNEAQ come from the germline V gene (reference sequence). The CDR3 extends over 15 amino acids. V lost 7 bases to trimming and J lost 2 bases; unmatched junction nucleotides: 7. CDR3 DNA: TGTGCCAGCAACAAAAGACTAGCGGACACAGATACGCAGTATTTT. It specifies CASNKRLADTDTQYF.

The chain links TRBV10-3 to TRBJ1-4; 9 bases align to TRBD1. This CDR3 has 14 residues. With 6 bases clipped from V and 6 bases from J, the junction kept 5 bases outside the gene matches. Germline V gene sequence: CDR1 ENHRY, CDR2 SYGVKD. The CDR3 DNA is TGTGCCATCAGCCTGACAGGGGGTGATGAAAAACTGTTTTTT. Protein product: CAISLTGGDEKLFF.

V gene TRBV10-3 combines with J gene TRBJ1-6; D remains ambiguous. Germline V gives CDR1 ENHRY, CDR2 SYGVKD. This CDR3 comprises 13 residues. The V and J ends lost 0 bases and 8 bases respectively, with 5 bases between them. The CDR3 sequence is CAISESAYSPLHF. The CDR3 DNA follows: TGTGCCATCAGTGAGTCAGCTTATTCACCCCTCCACTTT.

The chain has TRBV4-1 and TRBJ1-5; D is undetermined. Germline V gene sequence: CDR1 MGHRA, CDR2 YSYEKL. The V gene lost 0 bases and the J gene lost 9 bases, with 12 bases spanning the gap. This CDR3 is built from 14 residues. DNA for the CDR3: TGCGCCAGCAGCCAAGAGAACAGTTTCCGGCCCCAGCATTTT. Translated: CASSQENSFRPQHF.

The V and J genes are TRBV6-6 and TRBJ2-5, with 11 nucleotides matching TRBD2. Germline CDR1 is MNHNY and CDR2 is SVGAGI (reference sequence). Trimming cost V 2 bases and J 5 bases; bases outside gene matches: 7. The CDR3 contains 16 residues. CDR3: CASSYDTSGGWETQYF. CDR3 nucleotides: TGTGCCAGCAGTTACGATACTAGCGGGGGATGGGAGACCCAGTACTTC.

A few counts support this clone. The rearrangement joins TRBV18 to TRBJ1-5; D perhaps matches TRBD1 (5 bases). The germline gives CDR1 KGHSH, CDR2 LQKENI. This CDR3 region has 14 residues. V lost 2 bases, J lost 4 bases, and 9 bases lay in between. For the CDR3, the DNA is TGTGCCAGCTCACCAGTACAGGAGAATCAGCCCCAGCATTTT. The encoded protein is CASSPVQENQPQHF.

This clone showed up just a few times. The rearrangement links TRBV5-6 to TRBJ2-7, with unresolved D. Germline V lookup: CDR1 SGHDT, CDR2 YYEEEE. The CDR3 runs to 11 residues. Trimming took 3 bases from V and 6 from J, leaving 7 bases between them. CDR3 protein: CASSSNSEQYF. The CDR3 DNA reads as TGTGCCAGCAGCTCGAACAGCGAGCAGTACTTC.

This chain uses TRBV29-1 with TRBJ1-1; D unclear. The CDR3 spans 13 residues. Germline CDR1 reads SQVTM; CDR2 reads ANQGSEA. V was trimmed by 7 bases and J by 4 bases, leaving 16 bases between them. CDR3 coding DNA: TGCAGCGCCCACGAGGGATGGGGCACTGAAGCTTTCTTT. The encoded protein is CSAHEGWGTEAFF.

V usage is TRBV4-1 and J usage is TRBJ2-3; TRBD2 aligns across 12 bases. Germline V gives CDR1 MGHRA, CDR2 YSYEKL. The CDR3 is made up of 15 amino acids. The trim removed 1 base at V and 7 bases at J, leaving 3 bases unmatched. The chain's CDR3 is CASSQASGGANTQYF. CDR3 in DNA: TGCGCCAGCAGCCAAGCTAGCGGGGGGGCGAATACGCAGTATTTT.